The 7 T cell receptor beta chains below all came from one sample that was sequenced in a study of post-analysis software for immune sequencing data. Their antigens are not known. Included in the TCR beta cDNA libraries were unique molecular identifiers. One entry per CDR3 protein, called by TCRdb with MiXCR from the PCR reads. The table has fewer than 900,000 distinct CDR3 sequences, about 45% seen once. Study-level findings and limits: When patients were compared with controls, 4 or 5 TRBV segments were more frequent, TRBV5-6, TRBV5-1 and TRBV20-1 among them.

The sample comprised blood. The receptor set was obtained from a girl between 5 and 17 years old with multiple sclerosis.

V and J are TRBV12-3 or TRBV12-4 and TRBJ1-4; no definite D call. The germline V and J ends were trimmed by 4 bases and 7 bases, with 16 bases remaining between them. The length of the CDR3 is 15 residues. The CDR3 bases are TGTGCCAGCAGTTACCCAGGTTTCAGGAGTGAAAAACTGTTTTTT. It translates to CASSYPGFRSEKLFF.

Details on this clonotype: An end of the junction does not agree with germline; a read error may underlie this. V usage is TRBV7-9 and J usage is TRBJ1-2; TRBD1 agrees at 9 bases. In germline, CDR1 is SEHNR, CDR2 FQNEAQ (reference sequence). The CDR3 consists of 15 residues. Here the CDR3 DNA reads TGTGCCAGCAGCCTAGGGGACAGGGCGACAAATGGTTACACCTTC. The encoded protein is CASSLGDRATNGYTF.

The V call is TRBV6-5, the J call TRBJ2-5, with a tentative D call TRBD2 (5 bases). Germline CDR1 reads MNHEY; CDR2 reads SVGAGI. V lost 0 bases to trimming and J lost 5 bases, with 10 bases between them. The CDR3 sequence is 14 residues long. The CDR3 reads CASSYSPSPETQYF. CDR3 bases: TGTGCCAGCAGTTACTCACCTAGCCCCGAGACCCAGTACTTC.

The genes are TRBV29-1 and TRBJ2-3; D tentatively fits TRBD1 or TRBD2 (5 bases each). Trimming removed 4 bases at V and 4 bases at J, with 9 bases between. The CDR3 consists of 12 residues. CDR1 SQVTM and CDR2 ANQGSEA come from the germline V gene. As DNA, the CDR3 is TGCAGCGTTGGGTGGGGACCAGATACGCAGTATTTT. Its protein is CSVGWGPDTQYF.

In its sample, this clonotype was seen a few times. V gene TRBV20-1 combines with J gene TRBJ2-7, with TRBD2 as a possible D gene (6 bases). Germline V gene data show CDR1 as DFQATT and CDR2 as SNEGSKA (reference sequence). The CDR3 consists of 14 residues. V was clipped by 1 base and J by 2 bases, with 12 bases between them. The CDR3 DNA sequence: TGCAGTGCTAGAGTGATGGGAGGCGCCTACGAGCAGTACTTC. Translating it yields CSARVMGGAYEQYF.

Concerning this clonotype itself: The junction does not match germline at one end; this may be a read error. The V and J genes are TRBV10-3 and TRBJ1-6; D call uncertain. CDR1 is ENHRY and CDR2 is SYGVKD in the germline V gene. The CDR3 has 12 residues. The chain's CDR3 is CAIGSSNSPRHF. The CDR3 DNA sequence: TGTGCCATCGGCAGCAGTAATTCACCCCGCCACTTT.

This clonotype was counted only a few times. Here the CDR3 DNA reads TGCAGTGCTACCGAGGGTTTGGTAGCGGCGACAGGGGAGCAGTTCTTC. It yields the protein CSATEGLVAATGEQFF. The chain uses TRBV20-1 and TRBJ2-1; possible D gene TRBD1, 7 bases. The CDR3 totals 16 residues. V lost 4 bases to trimming and J lost 10 bases, with 26 bases between them. Germline lookup yields CDR1 DFQATT and CDR2 SNEGSKA (reference sequence).